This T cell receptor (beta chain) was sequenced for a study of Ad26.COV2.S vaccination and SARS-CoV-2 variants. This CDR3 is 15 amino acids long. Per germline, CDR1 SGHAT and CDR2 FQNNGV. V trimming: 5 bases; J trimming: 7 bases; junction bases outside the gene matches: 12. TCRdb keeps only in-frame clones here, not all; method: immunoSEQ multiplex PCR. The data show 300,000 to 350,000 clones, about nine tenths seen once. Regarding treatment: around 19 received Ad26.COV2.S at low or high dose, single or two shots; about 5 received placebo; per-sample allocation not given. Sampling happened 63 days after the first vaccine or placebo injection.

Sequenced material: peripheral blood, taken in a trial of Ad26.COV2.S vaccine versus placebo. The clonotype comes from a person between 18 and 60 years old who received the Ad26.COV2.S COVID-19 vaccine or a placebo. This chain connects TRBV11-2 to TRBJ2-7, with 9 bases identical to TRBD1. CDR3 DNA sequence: TGTGCCAGCAGCCTACCCGGACAGGGGAGAGGGGAGCAGTACTTC. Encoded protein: CASSLPGQGRGEQYF.